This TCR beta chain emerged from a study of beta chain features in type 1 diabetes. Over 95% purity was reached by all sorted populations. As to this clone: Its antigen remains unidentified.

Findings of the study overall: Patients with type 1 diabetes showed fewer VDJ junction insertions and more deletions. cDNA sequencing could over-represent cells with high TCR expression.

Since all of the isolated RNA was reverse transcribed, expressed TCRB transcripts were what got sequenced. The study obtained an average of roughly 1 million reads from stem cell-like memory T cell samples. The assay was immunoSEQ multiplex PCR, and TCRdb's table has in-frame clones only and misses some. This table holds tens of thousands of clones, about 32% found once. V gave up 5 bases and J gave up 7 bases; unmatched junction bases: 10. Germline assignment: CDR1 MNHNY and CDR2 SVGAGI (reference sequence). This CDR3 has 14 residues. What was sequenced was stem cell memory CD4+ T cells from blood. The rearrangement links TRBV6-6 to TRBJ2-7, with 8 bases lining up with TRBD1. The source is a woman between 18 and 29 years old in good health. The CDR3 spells CASSADRAVREQYF. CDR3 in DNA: TGTGCCAGCAGTGCGGACAGGGCGGTTAGGGAGCAGTACTTC.